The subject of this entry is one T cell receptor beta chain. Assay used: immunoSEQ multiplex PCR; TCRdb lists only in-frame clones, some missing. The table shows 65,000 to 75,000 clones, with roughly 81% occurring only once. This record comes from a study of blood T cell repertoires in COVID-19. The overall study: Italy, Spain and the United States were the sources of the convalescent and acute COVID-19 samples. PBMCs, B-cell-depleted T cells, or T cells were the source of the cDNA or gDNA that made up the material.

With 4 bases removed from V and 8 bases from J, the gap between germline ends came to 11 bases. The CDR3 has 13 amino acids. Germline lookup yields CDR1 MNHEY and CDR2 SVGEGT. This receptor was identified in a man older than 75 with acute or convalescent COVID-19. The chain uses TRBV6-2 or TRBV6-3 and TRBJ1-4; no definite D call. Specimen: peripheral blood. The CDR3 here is CASSFLTGEKLFF. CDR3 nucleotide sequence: TGTGCCAGCAGTTTCCTGACTGGCGAAAAACTGTTTTTT.